The clone carrying this TCR beta chain was counted at least ten times. These data come from a study of T-cell reconstitution after alpha-beta-depleted transplantation in children. This CDR3 has 13 residues. The V gene lost 8 bases and the J gene lost 1 base, with 9 bases spanning the gap. Germline values: CDR1 SNHLY, CDR2 FYNNEI. Unique molecular identifiers were built into the TCRbeta library. TCRdb re-derived calls from the PCR reads in MiXCR, one entry per CDR3 protein. The table includes 500,000 to 750,000 distinct CDR3 sequences, under 15% detected once. Sequenced material: PBMCs, mostly from graft donor cells, taken 360 days after TCRalphabeta/CD19-depleted stem cell transplant. This sequence originates from a male patient aged 10 to 17 who had a stem cell transplant for acute myeloid leukemia, so the T cells may come from the graft donor. The gene calls are TRBV2 and TRBJ2-1; D gene unclear. The CDR3 loop reads CASLTRSYNEQFF. The CDR3 bases are TGTGCCAGCTTAACCAGATCCTACAATGAGCAGTTCTTC.